This TCR beta chain emerged from a study of OX40 agonist ivuxolimab in advanced cancers. Study information: With ivuxolimab, an agonistic anti-OX40 (CD134) antibody, patients were treated.

With regard to this clone: Its antigen is unidentified.

Profiled with immunoSEQ multiplex PCR; TCRdb holds only in-frame clones, not every one. In the table there are under 20,000 clones, around 81% of which are singletons. Germline loops: CDR1 MNHEY, CDR2 SVGAGI. The CDR3 length is 11 residues. The V gene end was trimmed by 6 bases and the J gene end by 6 bases; junction bases not matched to a gene: 2. Study conclusions and caveats: Those patients achieving a partial response at 0.1-3.0 mg/kg showed among the lowest clonal expansion. Some patients without response likewise showed low normalized clonal expansion. The study observed clonal expansion of CD4+ and CD8+ blood T cells by week 6 at 0.1 to 3.0 mg/kg.

The sequencing here drew on CD4+ or CD8+ T cells sorted from blood, taken in a trial of the OX40 agonist ivuxolimab. This sequence joins TRBV6-5 and TRBJ2-7, with 7 bases lining up with TRBD1. This TCR came from an adult with an advanced solid tumor such as melanoma, head and neck, liver or kidney cancer. CDR3 loop: CASRYRGEQYF. CDR3 nucleotides: TGTGCCAGCAGATACAGGGGCGAGCAGTACTTC.